Listed below are T cell receptor beta chains from one sample, sequenced in a study of regulatory T cells in long-lasting Graves disease. TCRdb processed the multiplex PCR reads anew with MiXCR; each CDR3 protein has one entry. The data contain about 440,000 distinct CDR3 sequences, about 15% of them singletons. Another study also made use of these data, one on T cells in Graves' hyperthyroidism and ophthalmopathy.

The sequencing used peripheral blood mononuclear cells (PBMCs), collected at new diagnosis, from a patient treated with antithyroid drugs. The receptors here all came from a woman younger than 45 with Graves disease. Each CDR3 is given with its conserved first and last residue. Fields, in order: D gene, clone size, J gene, V gene, CDR3 protein, CDR3 DNA. A D gene is named only where the DNA matches it firmly. Some rows have no size entry. The others give once, few or many, or a class for an expanded clone.

TRBD2 | many | TRBJ2-3 | TRBV27 | CASSLPHLSTSGRSDTQYF | TGTGCCAGCAGTTTACCTCACCTATCGACTAGCGGGAGATCAGATACGCAGTATTTT
- | many | TRBJ1-2 | TRBV12-3/TRBV12-4 | CASSLLAGNEDGYTF | TGTGCCAGCAGTTTATTGGCAGGGAATGAGGATGGCTACACCTTC
- | many | TRBJ2-5 | TRBV7-9 | CASSLGLETQYF | TGTGCCAGCAGCTTAGGCTTAGAGACCCAGTACTTC
TRBD1 | - | TRBJ2-2 | TRBV20-1 | CSARQGGNTGELFF | TGCAGTGCTCGACAGGGGGGTAACACCGGGGAGCTGTTTTTT
- | many | TRBJ1-1 | TRBV6-2/TRBV6-3 | CASSYPTGRSTEAFF | TGTGCCAGCAGTTACCCGACCGGGAGATCGACTGAAGCTTTCTTT
TRBD2 | few | TRBJ2-1 | TRBV4-1 | CASSQSGTSSYNEQFF | TGCGCCAGCAGCCAGTCCGGGACTAGCTCCTACAATGAGCAGTTCTTC
TRBD1 | - | TRBJ1-2 | TRBV28 | CASSLEDRGLGYTF | TGTGCCAGCAGTTTAGAGGACAGGGGGCTCGGCTACACCTTC
TRBD1 | many | TRBJ2-1 | TRBV28 | CASSLGGQGDNEQFF | TGTGCCAGCAGTCTCGGTGGGCAGGGGGACAATGAGCAGTTCTTC
- | - | TRBJ2-1 | TRBV15 | CATSRYKERDEQFF | TGTGCCACCAGCAGGTATAAGGAGCGGGATGAGCAGTTCTTC
- | many | TRBJ1-1 | TRBV6-2/TRBV6-3 | CASATATEAFF | TGTGCCAGCGCAACAGCCACTGAAGCTTTCTTT
TRBD2 | many | TRBJ2-1 | TRBV7-9 | CASSLASGSLEQFF | TGTGCCAGCAGCTTGGCTAGCGGGAGTTTGGAGCAGTTCTTC
- | - | TRBJ2-2 | TRBV12-3/TRBV12-4 | CASSPTKTGELFF | TGTGCCAGCAGCCCCACCAAGACCGGGGAGCTGTTTTTT
- | few | TRBJ2-2 | TRBV27 | CASSSHLAGELFF | TGTGCCAGCAGTTCCCACCTCGCAGGGGAGCTGTTTTTT
TRBD1 | many | TRBJ1-4 | TRBV12-3/TRBV12-4 | CASTPGQGNEKLFF | TGTGCCAGCACTCCGGGACAGGGTAATGAAAAACTGTTTTTT
- | - | TRBJ2-5 | TRBV10-3 | CASSDNTQETQYF | TGTGCCTCAAGCGACAACACCCAAGAGACCCAGTACTTC
- | few | TRBJ1-2 | TRBV10-3 | CAISERGPKYGYTF | TGTGCCATCAGTGAGCGGGGACCGAAGTATGGCTACACCTTC
- | - | TRBJ2-7 | TRBV11-2 | CASSLGVGTEQYF | TGTGCCAGCAGCTTAGGGGTGGGGACCGAGCAGTACTTC
- | many | TRBJ2-1 | TRBV7-8 | CASSLGGQARGSYNEQFF | TGTGCCAGCAGCTTAGGGGGGCAGGCGAGGGGGTCCTACAATGAGCAGTTCTTC
TRBD2 | many | TRBJ2-3 | TRBV5-1 | CASSSGGPVGTDTQYF | TGCGCCAGCAGCTCGGGAGGGCCGGTTGGCACAGATACGCAGTATTTT
TRBD2 | many | TRBJ2-3 | TRBV20-1 | CSAPPGGSVADTQYF | TGCAGTGCCCCGCCTGGCGGGAGTGTCGCAGATACGCAGTATTTT
TRBD1 | - | TRBJ1-4 | TRBV18 | CANYGQGREKLFF | TGTGCCAACTACGGACAGGGACGTGAAAAACTGTTTTTT
- | - | TRBJ1-2 | TRBV19 | CASSKSENYGYTF | TGTGCCAGTAGTAAGTCCGAGAACTATGGCTACACCTTC
- | many | TRBJ2-3 | TRBV2 | CASRGDTQYF | TGTGCCAGCAGGGGAGATACGCAGTATTTT
- | many | TRBJ2-3 | TRBV12-5 | CASAFDSTDTQYF | TGTGCTAGTGCCTTCGACAGCACAGATACGCAGTATTTT
TRBD2 | many | TRBJ2-1 | TRBV10-1 | CASGPGLAGDNEQFF | TGCGCCAGCGGACCTGGACTAGCGGGAGACAATGAGCAGTTCTTC
- | many | TRBJ2-7 | TRBV28 | CASIPTGRRTAEQYF | TGTGCCAGCATCCCAACGGGACGACGGACCGCCGAGCAGTACTTC
- | - | TRBJ1-5 | TRBV10-3 | CAISSGINQPQHF | TGTGCCATCAGTAGCGGGATAAATCAGCCCCAGCATTTT
TRBD2 | many | TRBJ2-2 | TRBV3-1 | CASSQPRTSGRNGELFF | TGTGCCAGCAGCCAACCAAGGACTAGCGGGAGGAACGGGGAGCTGTTTTTT
TRBD1 | - | TRBJ1-2 | TRBV19 | CASRGGTGSHVREPRGYTF | TGTGCCAGTAGAGGAGGGACAGGGTCGCACGTGAGGGAGCCGAGGGGCTACACCTTC